This TCR beta chain was profiled in a study of cytomegalovirus exposure and HLA in healthy donors. Study summary: Most genotyped donors, about four fifths of about 360, had Caucasian-associated genetic ancestry. Overall study findings and caveats: Later work showed greater clonal expansion in HLA-associated TCR beta chains than in equally common others.

PCR amplification relied on 60 Vbeta primers (plus 13 Jbeta primers). The method was immunoSEQ multiplex PCR; TCRdb's version includes in-frame clones alone and lacks a portion of them. Among about 150,000 clones, more than 60% were seen once, and the ten largest hold less than 2%. In the case of this clone: Its antigen is still unknown.

V gave up 2 bases and J gave up 10 bases, with 15 bases separating them. This CDR3 has 15 residues. Germline assignment: CDR1 MNHNS and CDR2 SASEGT. Sequenced sample: PBMCs. The chain carries TRBV6-1 and TRBJ1-6; D is unclear. The clonotype comes from a male donor in good health and CMV-seronegative. As DNA, the CDR3 is TGTGCCAGCAGTGAAACGGGAGGGTGGAGCTCACCCCTCCACTTT. This gives the protein CASSETGGWSSPLHF.